This T cell receptor (beta chain) was recorded in a study of T cell changes during pregnancy in multiple sclerosis. CDR1 and CDR2 from the germline V gene are SQVTM and ANQGSEA. The J segment lost 8 bases and the V segment lost 3 bases, leaving 2 bases of the junction unmatched. CDR3 length: 11 residues. Assay used: immunoSEQ multiplex PCR; TCRdb lists only in-frame clones, some missing. In the table there are around 51,000 clones, approximately 93% of which are singletons. Material: peripheral blood, obtained in the second trimester of pregnancy. This chain connects TRBV29-1 to TRBJ1-1; 8 positions match TRBD1. This receptor was obtained from a female donor with multiple sclerosis, enrolled in a pregnancy study. The CDR3 protein is CSVEGDREAFF. DNA of the CDR3: TGCAGCGTTGAGGGGGACAGGGAAGCTTTCTTT.